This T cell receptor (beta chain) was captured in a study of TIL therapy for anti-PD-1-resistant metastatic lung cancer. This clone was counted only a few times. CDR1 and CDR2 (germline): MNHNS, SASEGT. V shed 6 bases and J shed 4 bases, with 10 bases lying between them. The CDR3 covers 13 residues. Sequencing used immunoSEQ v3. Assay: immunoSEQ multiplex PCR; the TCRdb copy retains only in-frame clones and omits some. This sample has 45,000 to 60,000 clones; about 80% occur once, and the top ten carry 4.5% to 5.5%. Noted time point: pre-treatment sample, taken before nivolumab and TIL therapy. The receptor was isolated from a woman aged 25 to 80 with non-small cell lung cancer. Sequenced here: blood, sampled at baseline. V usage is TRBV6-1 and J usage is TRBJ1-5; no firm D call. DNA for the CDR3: TGTGCCAGCAGCCCTTCTTGGAATCAGCCCCAGCATTTT. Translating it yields CASSPSWNQPQHF.